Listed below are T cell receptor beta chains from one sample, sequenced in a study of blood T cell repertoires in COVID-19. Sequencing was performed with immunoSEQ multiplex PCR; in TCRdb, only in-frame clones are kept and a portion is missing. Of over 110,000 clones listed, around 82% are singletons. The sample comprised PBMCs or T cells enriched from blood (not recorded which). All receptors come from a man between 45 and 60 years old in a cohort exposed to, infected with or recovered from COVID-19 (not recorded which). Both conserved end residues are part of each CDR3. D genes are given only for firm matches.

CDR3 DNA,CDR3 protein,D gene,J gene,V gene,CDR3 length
TGTGCCAGCAGACAGGGGGACTATGGCTACACCTTC,CASRQGDYGYTF,TRBD1,TRBJ1-2,TRBV27,12
TGCGCCAGCACCCCCGGGGGTGGGGACTCCTACGAGCAGTACTTC,CASTPGGGDSYEQYF,-,TRBJ2-7,TRBV5-1,15
TGTGCCATCAGTGCGGGGGTGGATGGGGGATGGACTGAAGCTTTCTTT,CAISAGVDGGWTEAFF,-,TRBJ1-1,TRBV10-3,16
TGCAGTGCTCTGTCGGGTGAAAAACTGTTTTTT,CSALSGEKLFF,-,TRBJ1-4,TRBV20-1,11
TGTGCCAGCAGCCAAGGAGCAACTAATGAAAAACTGTTTTTT,CASSQGATNEKLFF,-,TRBJ1-4,TRBV3-1/TRBV3-2,14
TGTGCCAGCAGCCCTAAAAGTGGGGCACGACCGAACCGCTCCTACGAGCAGTACTTC,CASSPKSGARPNRSYEQYF,-,TRBJ2-7,TRBV9,19
TGTGCCAGCAGCCGAGGGCCGGGAGAAGCTTTCTTT,CASSRGPGEAFF,-,TRBJ1-1,TRBV7-9,12
TGTGCCAGCAGCTTAGGTCTAGGACAGAAAGAGACCCAGTACTTC,CASSLGLGQKETQYF,-,TRBJ2-5,TRBV7-9,15
TGTGCCAGCTCCTACAGGGGATACACCTTC,CASSYRGYTF,TRBD1,TRBJ1-2,TRBV25-1,10
TGTGCCAGCAGTGAGGCCAGGGGTAGCGCGGGCTACACCTTC,CASSEARGSAGYTF,-,TRBJ1-2,TRBV6-1,14
TGCGCCAGTCAGGGTTATATTGAGCAGTTCTTC,CASQGYIEQFF,-,TRBJ2-1,TRBV10-2,11
TGTGCCAGCAGTGGGCCGGGACAGCTTCCAGGGTACGAGCAGTACTTC,CASSGPGQLPGYEQYF,TRBD1,TRBJ2-7,TRBV27,16
TGTGCCAGCAGCTTACGAGGACTAGCGGGAGGGCCGCTCGACAATGAGCAGTTCTTC,CASSLRGLAGGPLDNEQFF,TRBD2,TRBJ2-1,TRBV7-6,19
TGTGCCTGGAGTGTTACAGGGGGCATGTCTGGAAACACCATATATTTT,CAWSVTGGMSGNTIYF,TRBD1,TRBJ1-3,TRBV30,16
TGTGCCAGTAGGAGGTCAGGCACAGATACGCAGTATTTT,CASRRSGTDTQYF,-,TRBJ2-3,TRBV19,13
TGTGCCAGCAGCCCCGGCGGGGGGCGGTGGGAGACCCAGTACTTC,CASSPGGGRWETQYF,TRBD2,TRBJ2-5,TRBV7-9,15
TGTGCCACCAGTGATTCGCTAGGCTACACCTTC,CATSDSLGYTF,-,TRBJ1-2,TRBV24-1,11
TGTGCCAGCAGCCGGACAGTTGGGAATCAGCCCCAGCATTTT,CASSRTVGNQPQHF,-,TRBJ1-5,TRBV11-2,14
TGTGCCAGCAGTTCTGACTGGTTCACTGAAGCTTTCTTT,CASSSDWFTEAFF,-,TRBJ1-1,TRBV7-2,13
TGCGCCAGCAGCTTGCCAGGGAAGAGGAGTAACTATGGCTACACCTTC,CASSLPGKRSNYGYTF,-,TRBJ1-2,TRBV5-1,16
TGTGCCAGCAGTCGACTAGCGGGGGTCGAGACCCAGTACTTC,CASSRLAGVETQYF,TRBD2,TRBJ2-5,TRBV28,14
TGTGCCAGCAGTCTTCAGGGGAGGAACACTGAAGCTTTCTTT,CASSLQGRNTEAFF,-,TRBJ1-1,TRBV27,14
TGTGCCAGCAGTGAAGGAGGTTCCTACAATGAGCAGTTCTTC,CASSEGGSYNEQFF,-,TRBJ2-1,TRBV6-1,14